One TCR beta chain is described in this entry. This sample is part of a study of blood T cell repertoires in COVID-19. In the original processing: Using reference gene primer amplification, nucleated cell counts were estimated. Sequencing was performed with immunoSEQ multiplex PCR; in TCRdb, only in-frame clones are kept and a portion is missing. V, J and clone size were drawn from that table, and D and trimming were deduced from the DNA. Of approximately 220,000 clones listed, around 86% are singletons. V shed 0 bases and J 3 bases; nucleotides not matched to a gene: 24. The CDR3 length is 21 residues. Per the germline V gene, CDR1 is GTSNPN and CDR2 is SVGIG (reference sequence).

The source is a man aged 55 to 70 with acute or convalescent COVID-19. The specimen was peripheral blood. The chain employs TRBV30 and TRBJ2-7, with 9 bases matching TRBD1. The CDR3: CAWSVLSYGTGRLLGGYEQYF. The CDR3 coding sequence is TGTGCCTGGAGTGTACTTTCCTACGGGACAGGGAGGCTACTAGGGGGCTACGAGCAGTACTTC.